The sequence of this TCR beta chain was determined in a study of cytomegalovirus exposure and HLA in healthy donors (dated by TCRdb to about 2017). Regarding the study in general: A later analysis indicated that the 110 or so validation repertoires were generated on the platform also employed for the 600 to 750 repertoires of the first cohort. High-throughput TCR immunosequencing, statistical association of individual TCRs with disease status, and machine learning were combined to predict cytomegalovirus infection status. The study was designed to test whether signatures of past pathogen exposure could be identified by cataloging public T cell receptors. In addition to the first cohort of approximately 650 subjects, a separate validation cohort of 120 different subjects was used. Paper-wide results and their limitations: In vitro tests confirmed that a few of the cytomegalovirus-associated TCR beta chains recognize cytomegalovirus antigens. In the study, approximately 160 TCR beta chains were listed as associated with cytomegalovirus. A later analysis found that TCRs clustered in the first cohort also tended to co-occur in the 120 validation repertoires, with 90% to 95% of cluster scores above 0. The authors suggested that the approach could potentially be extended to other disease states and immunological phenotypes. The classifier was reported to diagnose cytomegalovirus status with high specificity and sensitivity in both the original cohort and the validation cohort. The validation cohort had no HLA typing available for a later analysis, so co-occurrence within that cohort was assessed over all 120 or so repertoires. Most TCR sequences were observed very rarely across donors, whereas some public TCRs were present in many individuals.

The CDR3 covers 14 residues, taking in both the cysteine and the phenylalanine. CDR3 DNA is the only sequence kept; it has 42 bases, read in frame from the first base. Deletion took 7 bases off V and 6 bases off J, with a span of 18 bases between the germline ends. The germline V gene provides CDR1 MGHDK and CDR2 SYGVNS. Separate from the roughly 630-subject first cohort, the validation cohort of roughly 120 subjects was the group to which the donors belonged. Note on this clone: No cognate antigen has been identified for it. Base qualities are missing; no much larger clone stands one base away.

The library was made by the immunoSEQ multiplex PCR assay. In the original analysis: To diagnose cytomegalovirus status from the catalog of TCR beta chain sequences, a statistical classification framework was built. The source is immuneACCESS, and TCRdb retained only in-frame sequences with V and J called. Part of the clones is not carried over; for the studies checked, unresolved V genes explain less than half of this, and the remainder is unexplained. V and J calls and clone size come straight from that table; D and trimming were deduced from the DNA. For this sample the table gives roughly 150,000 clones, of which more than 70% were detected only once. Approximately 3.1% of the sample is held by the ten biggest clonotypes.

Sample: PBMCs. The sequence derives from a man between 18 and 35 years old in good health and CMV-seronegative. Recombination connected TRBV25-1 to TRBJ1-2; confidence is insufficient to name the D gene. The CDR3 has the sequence CASKHPDVGDGYTF. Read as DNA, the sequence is TGTGCCAGCAAACACCCGGATGTCGGGGATGGCTACACCTTC.